These 27 T cell receptor beta chains share one sample of origin, sequenced in a study of blood T cell repertoires in COVID-19. The protocol was immunoSEQ multiplex PCR, while the TCRdb copy is restricted to in-frame clones and leaves out a portion. Among fewer than 70,000 clones, 80% to 85% were seen once, and the ten largest hold approximately 20%. Source material: peripheral blood. The source of these receptors is a man younger than 40 with COVID-19, enrolled during active disease.

The rearrangement uses TRBV6-5 and TRBJ2-7; tentative D call: TRBD2 (6 bases). The CDR3 consists of 11 residues. CDR1 MNHEY and CDR2 SVGAGI come from the germline V gene. Trimming stripped 8 bases from V and 7 bases from J, with 12 bases between. CDR3 sequence reads: CASFSGGEQYF. The CDR3 region has the DNA TGTGCCAGCTTTAGCGGAGGGGAGCAGTACTTC.

The rearrangement joins TRBV11-3 to TRBJ2-1; tentatively, D is TRBD2 (6 bases). V was cut by 1 base and J by 0 bases, with 13 bases left in between. Germline CDR1 and CDR2: SGHNT and YENEEA. The CDR3 loop spans 17 amino acids. The CDR3 bases are TGTGCCAGCAGCTTAGCTTTTGCGGGGACCTCCTACAATGAGCAGTTCTTC. This codes for CASSLAFAGTSYNEQFF. The full variable domain, completed using reference TRBV11-3 and TRBJ2-1, is EAGVVQSPRYKIIEKKQPVAFWCNPISGHNTLYWYLQNLGQGPELLIRYENEEAVDDSQLPKDRFSAERLKGVDSTLKIQPAELGDSAVYLCASSLAFAGTSYNEQFFGPGTRLTVL.

V gene TRBV10-3 combines with J gene TRBJ2-2; TRBD2 matches at 8 bases. V was clipped by 3 bases and J by 3 bases; unmatched bases: 21. CDR1 and CDR2 from the germline V gene are ENHRY and SYGVKD. The CDR3 sequence is 21 residues long. The CDR3: CAISEPPPYREGRDYTGELFF. The CDR3, as DNA: TGTGCCATCAGTGAACCCCCCCCCTATCGGGAGGGCCGGGATTACACCGGGGAGCTGTTTTTT.

The CDR3 DNA sequence: TGTGCCAGCAGAGCGGACAGGGCGGGCCAGCCCCAGCATTTT. Protein sequence: CASRADRAGQPQHF. The chain recombines TRBV6-6 with TRBJ1-5; 8 positions agree with TRBD1. V was clipped by 6 bases and J by 7 bases; unmatched bases: 8. Germline CDR1 reads MNHNY; CDR2 reads SVGAGI (reference sequence). This CDR3 is built from 14 residues.

The genes are TRBV11-2 and TRBJ1-5; D is perhaps TRBD1 (5 bases). The CDR3 has 13 residues. Germline loops: CDR1 SGHAT, CDR2 FQNNGV. Trimming took off 5 bases at V and 4 bases at J, with 9 bases between the two ends. The CDR3 nucleotides read TGTGCCAGCAGCCTGACAGTAAATCAGCCCCAGCATTTT. Its protein is CASSLTVNQPQHF.

This chain joins TRBV11-2 and TRBJ2-6, with 7 bases aligning to TRBD1. This CDR3 is 17 amino acids long. Germline V gene lookup returns CDR1 SGHAT and CDR2 FQNNGV. V was clipped by 5 bases and J by 0 bases; unmatched bases: 7. This CDR3 is CASSPPGQFSGANVLTF. In nucleotides, the CDR3 is TGTGCCAGCAGCCCCCCGGGACAGTTCTCTGGGGCCAACGTCCTGACTTTC.

In this sample, this clone turned up many times. The gene calls are TRBV5-5 and TRBJ1-2; TRBD1 might be the D (5 bases). The V and J ends lost 8 bases and 6 bases respectively, with 14 bases between them. This CDR3 spans 12 amino acids. Germline assignment: CDR1 SGHKS and CDR2 YYEKEE (reference sequence). DNA of the CDR3: TGTGCCAGTTTTAAGACAGCCGATGGCTACACCTTC. Its translation is CASFKTADGYTF. Full variable domain (rest looked up from reference TRBV5-5 and TRBJ1-2): DAGVTQSPTHLIKTRGQQVTLRCSPISGHKSVSWYQQVLGQGPQFIFQYYEKEERGRGNFPDRFSARQFPNYSSELNVNALLLGDSALYLCASFKTADGYTFGSGTRLTVV.

The chain has TRBV5-1 and TRBJ1-2, with 11 bases that match TRBD1. CDR1 SGHRS and CDR2 YFSETQ come from the germline V gene. With V trimmed by 5 bases and J by 1 base, 4 bases remained unmatched. This CDR3 spans 15 amino acids. In DNA, the CDR3 is TGCGCCAGCAGTACGGGACAGGGGGGTAACTATGGCTACACCTTC. It specifies CASSTGQGGNYGYTF.

Points on this clone: In the same sample, other DNA sequences code for this CDR3. The V and J genes are TRBV3-1 (or the pseudogene TRBV3-2) and TRBJ2-7; no firm D call. There are 13 residues in the CDR3. The V gene's germline CDR1 is LGHDT and CDR2 YNNKEL (reference sequence). Trimming left V 1 base short and J 2 bases short, with 6 bases between. CDR3 nucleotide sequence: TGTGCCAGCAGCCAAGGCGGTACCTACGAGCAGTACTTC. Its translation is CASSQGGTYEQYF.

This chain connects TRBV29-1 to TRBJ1-1; D unclear. V lost 3 bases and J lost 1, with 9 bases in between. CDR3 length: 13 residues. Germline-derived CDR1 and CDR2 are SQVTM and ANQGSEA. The CDR3 sequence is CSVETVTNTEAFF. CDR3 bases: TGCAGCGTTGAGACTGTGACGAACACTGAAGCTTTCTTT. The variable domain in full, with the rest retrieved from reference TRBV29-1 and TRBJ1-1, is SAVISQKPSRDICQRGTSLTIQCQVDSQVTMMFWYRQQPGQSLTLIATANQGSEATYESGFVIDKFPISRPNLTFSTLTVSNMSPEDSSIYLCSVETVTNTEAFFGQGTRLTVV.

The chain is built from TRBV9 and TRBJ1-1; 9 bases fit TRBD1. The length of the CDR3 is 15 residues. The ends lost 5 bases at V and 0 bases at J; junction bases unmatched: 5. Germline V CDR1 and CDR2: SGDLS, YYNGEE. The CDR3 nucleotides are TGTGCCAGCAGTCCGGGACAGGGAATGAACACTGAAGCTTTCTTT. Translated: CASSPGQGMNTEAFF.

This rearrangement joins TRBV21-1 to TRBJ1-5. TRBV21-1 is reported as a pseudogene. The CDR3 is made up of 12 amino acids. CDR3 coding DNA: TGTGCCAATCGCGAGGGCAATCAGCCCCAGCATTTT. Encoded protein: CANREGNQPQHF.

This clone was found a few times. The chain recombines TRBV21-1 with TRBJ2-7; TRBD1 is the table's D call and was not checked against the DNA. TRBV21-1 is recorded as a pseudogene. CDR3 length: 13 amino acids. The CDR3 DNA is TGTGCCAGCAGCGGGACAGGGGATAACGAGCAGTACTTC. It codes for CASSGTGDNEQYF.

The chain uses TRBV6-2 or TRBV6-3 and TRBJ2-3; D is uncertain. V was trimmed by 5 bases and J by 3 bases, leaving 12 bases between them. CDR3 length: 14 residues. CDR1 MNHEY and CDR2 SVGEGT come from the germline V gene. As DNA, the CDR3 is TGTGCCAGCAGTCTGACTGAGCCTACAGATACGCAGTATTTT. Its translation is CASSLTEPTDTQYF.

This clone was recorded only once. The chain has TRBV16 and TRBJ2-1, with D tentatively TRBD1 (5 bases). CDR3 length: 12 residues. V was cut by 4 bases and J by 9 bases, with 10 bases left in between. Germline loops: CDR1 KGHSY, CDR2 FQNENV. For the CDR3, the DNA is TGTGCCAGCAGCCGCCCAGGGATTGAGCAGTTCTTC. It encodes CASSRPGIEQFF. The full variable domain, rest sourced from reference TRBV16 and TRBJ2-1, is GEEVAQTPKHLVRGEGQKAKLYCAPIKGHSYVFWYQQVLKNEFKFLISFQNENVFDETGMPKERFSAKCLPNSPCSLEIQATKLEDSAVYFCASSRPGIEQFFGPGTRLTVL.

This clone was recorded once. J is TRBJ2-5 and V is TRBV18; D possibly corresponds to TRBD1 (5 bases). The CDR3 has 13 residues. With 4 bases removed from V and 2 bases from J, the gap between germline ends came to 8 bases. Germline V gives CDR1 KGHSH, CDR2 LQKENI. In nucleotides, the CDR3 is TGTGCCAGCTCACTGACAGCTCAAGAGACCCAGTACTTC. It codes for CASSLTAQETQYF.

The chain combines TRBV19 with TRBJ2-2; D is unresolved. The CDR3 extends over 15 amino acids. CDR1 and CDR2 from the germline V gene are LNHDA and SQIVND (reference sequence). Trimming shortened V by 3 bases and J by 0 bases, and 8 bases separated the two germline ends. The CDR3 nucleotides are TGTGCCAGTAGTATGACACCGGCGAACACCGGGGAGCTGTTTTTT. Protein sequence: CASSMTPANTGELFF.

The chain is built from TRBV6-4 and TRBJ2-1; 8 bases are shared with TRBD1. The length of the CDR3 is 15 residues. V lost 6 bases, J lost 4 bases, and 8 bases stayed unmatched. In germline, CDR1 is MRHNA, CDR2 SNTAGT. CDR3 DNA sequence: TGTGCCAGCAGCCCCGGACAGGGTCAATACAATGAGCAGTTCTTC. This sequence encodes CASSPGQGQYNEQFF.

This chain joins TRBV20-1 and TRBJ1-2, with 8 bases aligning to TRBD1. Germline V CDR1 and CDR2: DFQATT, SNEGSKA (reference sequence). This CDR3 comprises 12 residues. V was pared by 4 bases and J by 4 bases, with 2 bases of the junction left unmatched. CDR3 nucleotides: TGCAGTGCTACTGACAGGGGCTATGGCTACACCTTC. It specifies CSATDRGYGYTF.

This clone was counted ten times or more. The J gene is TRBJ2-3, the V gene TRBV6-4, with 12 bases matching TRBD2. Germline V gene lookup returns CDR1 MRHNA and CDR2 SNTAGT. The CDR3 spans 15 residues. Unmatched junction bases numbered 6, after V lost 5 bases and J lost 6 bases. CDR3: CASSRLAGERDTQYF. For the CDR3, the DNA is TGTGCCAGCAGTCGACTAGCGGGGGAACGGGATACGCAGTATTTT.

The V and J genes are TRBV5-1 and TRBJ2-7; 9 nucleotides line up with TRBD1. Germline trimming cut 2 bases from V and 5 bases from J; bases unmatched to any gene: 8. Germline assignment: CDR1 SGHRS and CDR2 YFSETQ. This CDR3 has 15 residues. The CDR3 loop is CASSLPGQGVHEQYF. The CDR3 DNA sequence: TGCGCCAGCAGCTTACCGGGACAGGGAGTGCACGAGCAGTACTTC.

This clone turned up a few times. The V call is TRBV12-3 or TRBV12-4, the J call TRBJ1-2, with D possibly being TRBD1 (6 bases). The CDR3 is 13 residues long. V was cut by 6 bases and J by 7 bases, with 15 bases left in between. As DNA, the CDR3 is TGTGCCAGCAGCCTATCCCGACAGGTTGGCTACACCTTC. It yields the protein CASSLSRQVGYTF.

In its sample, this clone was seen once. The chain joins TRBV11-3 to TRBJ2-1, with 10 nucleotides matching TRBD1. The V segment lost 5 bases and the J segment 1 base; nucleotides outside the gene matches: 2. The CDR3 extends over 15 amino acids. The germline V gene has CDR1 SGHNT and CDR2 YENEEA. CDR3 sequence (DNA): TGTGCCAGCAGCCAGGGACAGGGGTCCTACAATGAGCAGTTCTTC. Amino acid sequence: CASSQGQGSYNEQFF.

This clone was seen more than once but under ten times. The rearrangement joins TRBV21-1 to TRBJ2-5; whether TRBD1, the table's D call, matches the DNA was not checked. TRBV21-1 corresponds to a pseudogene. The CDR3 covers 13 residues. CDR3 protein: CASSFQDQETQYF. The CDR3 bases are TGTGCCAGCAGCTTTCAGGACCAAGAGACCCAGTACTTC.

In its sample, this clone was seen once. This chain joins TRBV7-6 and TRBJ2-1; no definite D call. V was trimmed by 5 bases and J by 6 bases, leaving 11 bases between them. Germline CDR1 SGHVS, CDR2 FNYEAQ. The CDR3 loop spans 13 amino acids. This CDR3 is CASSINSINEQFF. In DNA, the CDR3 is TGTGCCAGCAGCATAAACAGTATCAATGAGCAGTTCTTC. The full variable domain, in which reference TRBV7-6 and TRBJ2-1 provide the parts outside the CDR3, is GAGVSQSPRYKVTKRGQDVALRCDPISGHVSLYWYRQALGQGPEFLTYFNYEAQQDKSGLPNDRFSAERPEGSISTLTIQRTEQRDSAMYRCASSINSINEQFFGPGTRLTVL.

The sample holds a few counts of this clone. In nucleotides, the CDR3 is TGTGCTAGTGGTAGCGGGAGGGCCACAGATACGCAGTATTTT. It is translated as CASGSGRATDTQYF. The rearrangement uses TRBV12-5 and TRBJ2-3, with 10 bases that match TRBD2. The germline gives CDR1 LGHNT, CDR2 FRNRAP. This CDR3 has 14 residues. Trimming removed 5 bases from V and 2 bases from J; junction bases left unmatched: 1.

The J gene is TRBJ1-2, the V gene TRBV7-2; TRBD1 agrees at 9 bases. This CDR3 region has 15 residues. Germline V gene data show CDR1 as SGHTA and CDR2 as FQGNSA. The J segment lost 6 bases and the V segment lost 1 base, leaving 6 bases of the junction unmatched. The CDR3 region is CASSLEHRGLDGYTF. DNA of the CDR3: TGTGCCAGCAGCTTAGAGCACAGGGGGCTCGATGGCTACACCTTC.